Presented here are 16 T cell receptor beta chains from one specimen sequenced in a study of early T cells in non-severe SARS-CoV-2 infection. TCRdb called the 5' RACE reads again in MiXCR, with one record for every CDR3 protein. The sample consists of roughly 32,000 distinct CDR3 sequences, around 6% of them appearing once. The sequenced sample consisted of whole blood. The receptors come from an adult who was a healthcare worker with PCR-confirmed SARS-CoV-2 infection or an uninfected control (not recorded which).

The table lists this clonotype with a few counts. J is TRBJ2-7 and V is TRBV4-1; a possible D gene is TRBD1 (6 bases). The CDR3 has 14 amino acids. In germline, CDR1 is MGHRA, CDR2 YSYEKL. The V end was cut by 4 bases, the J end by 1 base, with 11 bases between. CDR3 in amino acids: CASSPRQESYEQYF. CDR3 sequence (DNA): TGCGCCAGCAGCCCCCGACAGGAATCCTACGAGCAGTACTTC.

A note on this clonotype: A junction boundary mismatches the germline segment, possibly from a read error. The chain is built from TRBV9 and TRBJ1-6; the match to TRBD1 covers 8 bases. The CDR3 totals 17 residues. The germline V gene has CDR1 SGDLS and CDR2 YYNGEE. This CDR3 reads CTSSVDGRGQFRPPLHF. CDR3 bases: TGTACCAGCAGCGTAGATGGCAGGGGGCAATTCAGGCCACCCCTCCACTTT. The variable domain in full, completed from reference TRBV9 and TRBJ1-6, reads DSGVTQTPKHLITATGQRVTLRCSPRSGDLSVYWYQQSLDQGLQFLIQYYNGEERAKGNILERFSAQQFPDLHSELNLSSLELGDSALYFCTSSVDGRGQFRPPLHFGNGTRLTVT.

Sample share makes this clonotype medium-sized. The rearrangement joins TRBV11-2 to TRBJ2-5, with 7 bases matching TRBD1. Germline CDR1 is SGHAT and CDR2 is FQNNGV. The CDR3 runs 14 residues. V shed 5 bases and J 2 bases; nucleotides not matched to a gene: 5. DNA of the CDR3: TGTGCCAGCAGCCCAGGGACAGCACAAGAGACCCAGTACTTC. Its translation: CASSPGTAQETQYF.

This clonotype was found many times. The chain has TRBV20-1 and TRBJ2-5; D remains ambiguous. CDR1 is DFQATT and CDR2 is SNEGSKA in the germline V gene (reference sequence). This CDR3 spans 13 amino acids. V dropped 0 bases and J dropped 4 bases, with 9 bases sitting between them. The CDR3 DNA reads TGCAGTGCTAGAGACCTAGGGTCAGAGACCCAGTACTTC. As protein: CSARDLGSETQYF.

This clonotype was counted many times. The gene calls are TRBV2 and TRBJ2-1, with 15 nucleotides matching TRBD2. Germline trimming cut 7 bases from V and 6 bases from J; bases unmatched to any gene: 4. Germline V gene sequence: CDR1 SNHLY, CDR2 FYNNEI. This CDR3 is built from 15 residues. The CDR3, as DNA: TGTGCCAGCACTCCGGGACTAGCGGGGGGCAATGAGCAGTTCTTC. Residues: CASTPGLAGGNEQFF.

This clonotype was detected many times. V is TRBV20-1 and J is TRBJ1-2; the D gene is possibly TRBD1 (5 bases). The CDR3 is made up of 14 amino acids. V dropped 3 bases and J dropped 2 bases, with 13 bases sitting between them. CDR1 and CDR2 from the germline V gene are DFQATT and SNEGSKA (reference sequence). The CDR3 here is CSARTGRQNYGYTF. As DNA, the CDR3 is TGCAGTGCTAGGACGGGACGGCAGAACTATGGCTACACCTTC.

The sample holds many counts of this clonotype. Since no conserved phenylalanine or tryptophan closes the CDR3, a read error is the likely cause. The rearrangement links TRBV3-1 to TRBJ2-4; no reliable D call. The CDR3 loop spans 16 amino acids. Germline V CDR1 and CDR2: LGHDT, YNNKEL (reference sequence). Trimming removed 0 bases from V and 1 base from J, with 10 bases in between. The CDR3 DNA is TGTGCCAGCAGCCAAGATCTGGTAGGGGCCAAAAACATTCAGTACCTC. Translating gives CASSQDLVGAKNIQYL.

This chain uses TRBV12-3 or TRBV12-4 with TRBJ1-3; 8 nucleotides line up with TRBD1. V lost 7 bases, J lost 4 bases, and 3 bases stayed unmatched. The CDR3 has 13 amino acids. The DNA of the CDR3 is TGTGCCAGCACCCGGACAGGGGGAAACACCATATATTTT. Amino acids: CASTRTGGNTIYF.

In this sample, this clonotype turned up many times. The chain employs TRBV6-1 and TRBJ2-7, with D perhaps TRBD1 (6 bases). This CDR3 has 15 amino acids. CDR1 is MNHNS and CDR2 is SASEGT in the germline V gene. Trimming left V 5 bases short and J 3 bases short, with 17 bases between. The CDR3 region is CASSTRQGRYYEQYF. CDR3 in DNA: TGTGCCAGCAGTACCCGCCAGGGGCGATACTACGAGCAGTACTTC.

This clonotype was seen many times. V is TRBV28 and J is TRBJ2-7; D remains ambiguous. Trimming took 5 bases from V and 2 from J, leaving 10 bases between them. The CDR3 consists of 13 residues. Germline loops: CDR1 MDHEN, CDR2 SYDVKM. CDR3 protein: CASSTRVPYEQYF. For the CDR3, the DNA is TGTGCCAGCAGTACCCGGGTCCCCTACGAGCAGTACTTC. The entire variable domain, with the rest obtained from reference TRBV28 and TRBJ2-7, is as follows: DVKVTQSSRYLVKRTGEKVFLECVQDMDHENMFWYRQDPGLGLRLIYFSYDVKMKEKGDIPEGYSVSREKKERFSLILESASTNQTSMYLCASSTRVPYEQYFGPGTRLTVT.

In this sample, this clonotype turned up many times. This chain connects TRBV20-1 to TRBJ1-5; 10 nucleotides line up with TRBD1. Per the germline V gene, CDR1 is DFQATT and CDR2 is SNEGSKA (reference sequence). The junction had 9 bases not matched to a gene; V was cut back by 6 bases and J by 1 base. The CDR3 sequence is 16 residues long. The CDR3 loop is CSALVPGQGSNQPQHF. In DNA, the CDR3 is TGCAGTGCACTCGTCCCGGGACAGGGGAGCAATCAGCCCCAGCATTTT.

The CDR3 nucleotides read TGCGCCAGCAGCTACAATGACCAAGAGACCCAGTACTTC. Protein: CASSYNDQETQYF. This chain connects TRBV5-1 to TRBJ2-5; D gene ambiguous. The germline gives CDR1 SGHRS, CDR2 YFSETQ. CDR3 length equals 13 residues. The V gene lost 3 bases and the J gene lost 0 bases, with 6 bases spanning the gap.

The V gene is TRBV7-6, the J gene TRBJ2-7; tentative D call: TRBD1 (6 bases). The CDR3 is 13 residues long. V shed 5 bases and J shed 6 bases, with 14 bases lying between them. Germline CDR1 reads SGHVS; CDR2 reads FNYEAQ. The CDR3 region is CASSPVTGREQYF. Written as DNA, the CDR3 is TGTGCCAGCAGCCCCGTTACAGGGCGCGAGCAGTACTTC.

This clonotype was observed many times. The chain uses TRBV6-5 and TRBJ1-1; no definite D call. The germline gives CDR1 MNHEY, CDR2 SVGAGI. The CDR3 is 13 residues long. Trimming removed 2 bases from V and 5 bases from J, with 9 bases in between. CDR3 loop: CASSYDWGTEAFF. CDR3 DNA: TGTGCCAGCAGTTACGATTGGGGAACTGAAGCTTTCTTT.

J is TRBJ2-1 and V is TRBV11-2, with 10 bases matching TRBD2. CDR1 and CDR2 from the germline V gene are SGHAT and FQNNGV. The CDR3 covers 14 residues. With 2 bases clipped from V and 10 bases from J, the junction kept 5 bases outside the gene matches. For the CDR3, the DNA is TGTGCCAGCAGCTTAATACTAGCGGGGCAGGAGCAGTTCTTC. Protein: CASSLILAGQEQFF. Full variable domain (rest looked up from reference TRBV11-2 and TRBJ2-1): EAGVAQSPRYKIIEKRQSVAFWCNPISGHATLYWYQQILGQGPKLLIQFQNNGVVDDSQLPKDRFSAERLKGVDSTLKIQPAKLEDSAVYLCASSLILAGQEQFFGPGTRLTVL.

This clonotype was recorded at least ten times. The chain recombines TRBV12-3 or TRBV12-4 with TRBJ2-2, with D perhaps given as TRBD1 or TRBD2 (5 bases each). Trimming stripped 6 bases from V and 5 bases from J, with 19 bases between. The CDR3 has 16 residues. The CDR3 sequence: CASRHEYGAGTGELFF. CDR3 coding DNA: TGTGCCAGCAGGCATGAATACGGGGCAGGGACCGGGGAGCTGTTTTTT.